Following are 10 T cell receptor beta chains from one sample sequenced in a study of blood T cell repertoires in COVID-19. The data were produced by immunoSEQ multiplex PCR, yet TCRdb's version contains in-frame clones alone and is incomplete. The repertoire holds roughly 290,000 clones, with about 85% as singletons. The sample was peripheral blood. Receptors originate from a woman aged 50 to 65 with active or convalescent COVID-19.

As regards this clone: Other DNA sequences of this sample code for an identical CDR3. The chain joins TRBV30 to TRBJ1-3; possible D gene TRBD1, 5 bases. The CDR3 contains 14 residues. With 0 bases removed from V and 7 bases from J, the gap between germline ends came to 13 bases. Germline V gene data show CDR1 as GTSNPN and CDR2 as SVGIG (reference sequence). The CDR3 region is CAWSVGQGGNTIYF. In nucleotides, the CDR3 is TGTGCCTGGAGTGTAGGCCAGGGTGGGAACACCATATATTTT.

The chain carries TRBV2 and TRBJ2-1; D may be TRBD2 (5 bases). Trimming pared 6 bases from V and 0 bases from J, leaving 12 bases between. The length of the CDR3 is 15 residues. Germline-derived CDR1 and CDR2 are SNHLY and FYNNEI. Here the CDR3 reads CASRVSGTSYNEQFF. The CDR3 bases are TGTGCCAGCAGAGTCAGCGGAACCTCCTACAATGAGCAGTTCTTC.

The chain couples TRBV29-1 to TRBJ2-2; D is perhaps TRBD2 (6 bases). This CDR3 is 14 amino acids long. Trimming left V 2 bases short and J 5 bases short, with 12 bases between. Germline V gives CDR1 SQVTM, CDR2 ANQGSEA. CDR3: CSVEPGRGTGELFF. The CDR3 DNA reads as TGCAGCGTTGAACCCGGGAGAGGGACCGGGGAGCTGTTTTTT.

The CDR3 DNA follows: TGTGCCAGCTCCCTAACCGACAGTAACACTGAAGCTTTCTTT. Amino acids: CASSLTDSNTEAFF. This chain joins TRBV18 and TRBJ1-1, with D maybe TRBD1 (5 bases). CDR3 size: 14 residues. Germline CDR1 is KGHSH and CDR2 is LQKENI. V gave up 6 bases and J gave up 2 bases, with 13 bases separating them.

The CDR3 reads CASPKGTSGRAYEQYF. As DNA, the CDR3 is TGTGCCAGCCCCAAGGGGACTAGCGGGAGGGCCTACGAGCAGTACTTC. The V call is TRBV2, the J call TRBJ2-7; 16 bases line up with TRBD2. V lost 8 bases to trimming and J lost 2 bases; unmatched junction nucleotides: 6. Per the germline V gene, CDR1 is SNHLY and CDR2 is FYNNEI. The CDR3 extends over 16 amino acids.

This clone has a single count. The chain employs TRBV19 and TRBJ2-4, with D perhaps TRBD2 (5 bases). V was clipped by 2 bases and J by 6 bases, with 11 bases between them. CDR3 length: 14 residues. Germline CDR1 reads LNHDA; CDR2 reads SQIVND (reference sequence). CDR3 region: CASSIPPGGNIQYF. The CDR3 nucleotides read TGTGCCAGTAGTATACCCCCAGGAGGAAACATTCAGTACTTC.

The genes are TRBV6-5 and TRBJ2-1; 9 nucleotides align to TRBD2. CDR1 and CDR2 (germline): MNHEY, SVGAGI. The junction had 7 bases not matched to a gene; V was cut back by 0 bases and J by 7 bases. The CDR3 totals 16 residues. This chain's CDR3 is CASSYSPLAGSNEQFF. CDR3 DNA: TGTGCCAGCAGTTACTCTCCCCTAGCGGGAAGTAATGAGCAGTTCTTC.

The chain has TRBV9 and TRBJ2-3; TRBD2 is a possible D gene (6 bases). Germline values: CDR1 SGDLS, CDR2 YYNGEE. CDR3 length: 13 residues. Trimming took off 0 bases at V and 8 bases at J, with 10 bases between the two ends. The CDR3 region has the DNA TGTGCCAGCAGCGTAGGTCCCGGGAGTACGCAGTATTTT. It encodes CASSVGPGSTQYF.

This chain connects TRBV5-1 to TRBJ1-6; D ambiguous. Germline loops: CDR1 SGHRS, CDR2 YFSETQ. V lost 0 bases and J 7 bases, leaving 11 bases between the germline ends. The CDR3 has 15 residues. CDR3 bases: TGCGCCAGCAGCTTGGGGGCAGGATCAAATTCACCCCTCCACTTT. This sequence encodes CASSLGAGSNSPLHF.

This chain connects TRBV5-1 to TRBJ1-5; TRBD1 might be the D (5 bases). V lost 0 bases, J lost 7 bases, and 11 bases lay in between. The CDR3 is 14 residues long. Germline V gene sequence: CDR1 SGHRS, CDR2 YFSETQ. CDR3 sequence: CASSLDGGAQPQHF. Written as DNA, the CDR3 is TGCGCCAGCAGCTTGGACGGCGGGGCCCAGCCCCAGCATTTT. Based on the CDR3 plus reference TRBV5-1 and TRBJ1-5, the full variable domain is KAGVTQTPRYLIKTRGQQVTLSCSPISGHRSVSWYQQTPGQGLQFLFEYFSETQRNKGNFPGRFSGRQFSNSRSEMNVSTLELGDSALYLCASSLDGGAQPQHFGDGTRLSIL.